The 4 T cell receptor beta chains below come from one sample, sequenced in a study of early T cells in non-severe SARS-CoV-2 infection. Using its own MiXCR run on the 5' RACE reads, TCRdb lists one record per CDR3 protein. This sample has around 80,000 distinct CDR3 sequences, with about 12% found just once. Sequencing was done on a sample of whole blood. Source of these receptors: an adult who was a healthcare worker with PCR-confirmed SARS-CoV-2 infection or an uninfected control (not recorded which).

This clonotype was found many times. This rearrangement joins TRBV19 to TRBJ1-5; 7 nucleotides match TRBD1. Germline loops: CDR1 LNHDA, CDR2 SQIVND (reference sequence). V shed 1 base, J shed 6 bases, and the junction held 6 bases outside the gene matches. There are 15 residues in the CDR3. CDR3 in DNA: TGTGCCAGTAGTATAGGGGCAGGGGGACGTCAGCCCCAGCATTTT. Residues: CASSIGAGGRQPQHF.

Written as DNA, the CDR3 is TGTGCCAGCACACTACGAGACAGGGATGCTGAAGCTTTCTTT. Encoded protein: CASTLRDRDAEAFF. The chain employs TRBV6-2 or TRBV6-3 and TRBJ1-1, with 7 bases identical to TRBD1. This CDR3 has 14 amino acids. After removal of 7 bases from V and 6 bases from J, the junction contained 11 bases not matched to a gene. Germline V CDR1 and CDR2: MNHEY, SVGEGT.

This clonotype was picked up one time. This sequence joins TRBV14 and TRBJ2-4; D is possibly TRBD2 (5 bases). CDR3 size: 16 residues. Germline V gives CDR1 SGHDN, CDR2 FVKESK. V was pared by 1 base and J by 1 base, with 11 bases between. The CDR3 region is CASSQGLALAKNIQYF. CDR3 sequence (DNA): TGTGCCAGCAGCCAAGGCCTAGCCCTCGCCAAAAACATTCAGTACTTC.

The chain has TRBV27 and TRBJ2-5, with 8 bases lining up with TRBD1. The CDR3 is made up of 12 amino acids. The trim removed 5 bases at V and 5 bases at J, leaving 1 base unmatched. The germline V gene has CDR1 MNHEY and CDR2 SMNVEV (reference sequence). CDR3 nucleotides: TGTGCCAGCAGTCAGGGGGCTGAGACCCAGTACTTC. Translating gives CASSQGAETQYF.